The 27 T cell receptor beta chains presented below share a single source sample, sequenced in a study of blood T cell repertoires in COVID-19. Some clones are missing from TCRdb's copy, which holds only in-frame ones; the method was immunoSEQ multiplex PCR. The table lists tens of thousands of clones, about 90% of them singletons. The sample comprised peripheral blood. The receptor source for this set is a man older than 75 in a cohort sampled during active COVID-19.

The chain couples TRBV11-3 to TRBJ2-1, with 7 bases lining up with TRBD2. The CDR3 runs 15 residues. The germline V gene has CDR1 SGHNT and CDR2 YENEEA. Unmatched junction bases numbered 14, after V lost 5 bases and J lost 10 bases. The CDR3 DNA is TGTGCCAGCAGCGACCTGGGAGGGCCGGATTTGGAGCAGTTCTTC. It yields the protein CASSDLGGPDLEQFF.

The chain combines TRBV30 with TRBJ1-1; maybe TRBD1 (5 bases). Germline assignment: CDR1 GTSNPN and CDR2 SVGIG (reference sequence). The CDR3 has 13 amino acids. The germline V and J ends were trimmed by 1 base and 5 bases, with 11 bases remaining between them. CDR3 DNA: TGTGCCTGGAGTGGACAGTTGGAAACTGAAGCTTTCTTT. Encoded protein: CAWSGQLETEAFF. The full variable domain, rest sourced from reference TRBV30 and TRBJ1-1, is SQTIHQWPATLVQPVGSPLSLECTVEGTSNPNLYWYRQAAGRGLQLLFYSVGIGQISSEVPQNLSASRPQDRQFILSSKKLLLSDSGFYLCAWSGQLETEAFFGQGTRLTVV.

This sequence joins TRBV3-1 (or the pseudogene TRBV3-2) and TRBJ2-7; possible D gene TRBD2, 6 bases. This CDR3 is built from 13 residues. Germline loops: CDR1 LGHDT, CDR2 YNNKEL (reference sequence). The germline V and J ends were trimmed by 1 base and 10 bases, with 14 bases remaining between them. CDR3: CASSQASYGSQYF. CDR3 bases: TGTGCCAGCAGCCAAGCGTCGTACGGGAGCCAGTACTTC.

This clone was observed a few times. The chain combines TRBV5-5 with TRBJ2-7, with 11 bases that match TRBD2. This CDR3 spans 15 amino acids. Trimming cost V 4 bases and J 7 bases; bases outside gene matches: 10. Germline V gene data show CDR1 as SGHKS and CDR2 as YYEKEE (reference sequence). The CDR3, as DNA: TGTGCCAGCAGCCCTGGGTCTAGCGGGGGGAGGGAGCAGTACTTC. It codes for CASSPGSSGGREQYF.

The J gene is TRBJ2-4, the V gene TRBV7-2; weak D call: TRBD1 (5 bases). Germline assignment: CDR1 SGHTA and CDR2 FQGNSA. Trimming cost V 4 bases and J 3 bases, with 13 bases left between them. The CDR3 is 15 residues long. The CDR3 loop is CASSSDSFGKNIQYF. The CDR3 DNA is TGTGCCAGCAGCTCCGACAGCTTTGGCAAAAACATTCAGTACTTC. Combining the CDR3 with reference TRBV7-2 and TRBJ2-4 gives the whole variable domain GAGVSQSPSNKVTEKGKDVELRCDPISGHTALYWYRQSLGQGLEFLIYFQGNSAPDKSGLPSDRFSAERTGGSVSTLTIQRTQQEDSAVYLCASSSDSFGKNIQYFGAGTRLSVL.

The chain combines TRBV27 with TRBJ1-3; D unresolved. The CDR3 is made up of 15 amino acids. Germline CDR1 and CDR2: MNHEY and SMNVEV (reference sequence). V lost 7 bases and J 2 bases, leaving 15 bases between the germline ends. The CDR3 spells CASKPGPGPGNTIYF. The CDR3 DNA reads as TGTGCCAGCAAACCTGGTCCAGGCCCTGGAAACACCATATATTTT.

V is TRBV3-1 (or the pseudogene TRBV3-2) and J is TRBJ2-5; 8 positions agree with TRBD1. The length of the CDR3 is 16 residues. V was clipped by 1 base and J by 5 bases; unmatched bases: 9. Germline assignment: CDR1 LGHDT and CDR2 YNNKEL (reference sequence). Here the CDR3 reads CASSQVQGASSETQYF. CDR3 coding DNA: TGTGCCAGCAGCCAAGTTCAGGGGGCATCAAGTGAGACCCAGTACTTC.

The rearrangement joins TRBV4-2 to TRBJ2-5, with D maybe TRBD2 (6 bases). Germline-derived CDR1 and CDR2 are LGHNA and YNFKEQ. The CDR3 spans 14 residues. Trimming removed 0 bases at V and 4 bases at J, with 9 bases between. CDR3 amino acids: CASSQDRGAETQYF. The CDR3 region has the DNA TGTGCCAGCAGCCAAGATCGCGGGGCAGAGACCCAGTACTTC.

The rearrangement uses TRBV11-2 and TRBJ1-6; D is uncertain. This CDR3 is 17 amino acids long. V was pared by 5 bases and J by 8 bases, with 22 bases between. CDR1 and CDR2 (germline): SGHAT, FQNNGV. In DNA, the CDR3 is TGTGCCAGCAGCGCTAGAGCGCAGTCCTTCGGGGATTCACCCCTCCACTTT. Its translation: CASSARAQSFGDSPLHF.

The chain is built from TRBV3-1 (or the pseudogene TRBV3-2) and TRBJ2-1; 8 nucleotides match TRBD2. V dropped 4 bases and J dropped 5; count of bases not matched to a gene: 10. Germline CDR1 reads LGHDT; CDR2 reads YNNKEL (reference sequence). There are 16 residues in the CDR3. The CDR3 reads CASSLRGGRTHNEQFF. CDR3 nucleotides: TGTGCCAGCAGCCTTCGGGGCGGGAGGACCCACAATGAGCAGTTCTTC.

V gene TRBV3-1 (or the pseudogene TRBV3-2) combines with J gene TRBJ1-4; TRBD1 is a possible D gene (6 bases). Trimming shortened V by 1 base and J by 3 bases, and 18 bases separated the two germline ends. Per germline, CDR1 LGHDT and CDR2 YNNKEL (reference sequence). This CDR3 region has 18 residues. The CDR3 spells CASSQGTNRVQPNEKLFF. The CDR3 DNA reads TGTGCCAGCAGCCAAGGAACGAACAGGGTCCAACCTAATGAAAAACTGTTTTTT.

This sequence joins TRBV18 and TRBJ1-2, with D possibly TRBD1 on 5 matching bases. Germline V gene sequence: CDR1 KGHSH, CDR2 LQKENI. V was shortened by 2 bases and J by 6 bases, with 10 bases between the two germline ends. The CDR3 is made up of 13 amino acids. Written as DNA, the CDR3 is TGTGCCAGCTCACCAAACCAGGGTGATGGCTACACCTTC. Its translation: CASSPNQGDGYTF.

The CDR3 loop is CASSFVLAGGRGETQYF. In DNA, the CDR3 is TGTGCCAGCAGTTTCGTTCTAGCGGGAGGTCGAGGAGAGACCCAGTACTTC. The V and J genes are TRBV27 and TRBJ2-5; the match to TRBD2 covers 11 bases. CDR1 and CDR2 (germline): MNHEY, SMNVEV (reference sequence). The V gene end was trimmed by 3 bases and the J gene end by 4 bases; junction bases not matched to a gene: 10. The CDR3 sequence is 17 residues long.

As regards this clone: At one boundary the junction diverges from the germline segment, which might be a read error. This chain links TRBV25-1 with TRBJ1-4; D possibly corresponds to TRBD1 (5 bases). The CDR3 has 18 amino acids. Germline CDR1 and CDR2: MGHDK and SYGVNS. CDR3 DNA: TGTGCCAGCAGTGAATTCGGAAGGGGAATAGGGTCTAATAAAAAACTGTTTTTT. Translation: CASSEFGRGIGSNKKLFF.

V gene TRBV5-1 combines with J gene TRBJ1-2; TRBD1 matches 7 bases. Germline trimming cut 0 bases from V and 2 bases from J; bases unmatched to any gene: 4. The CDR3 has 15 residues. CDR1 and CDR2 (germline): SGHRS, YFSETQ. The CDR3 region has the DNA TGCGCCAGCAGCTTGGTTCCCAGGGGGAACTATGGCTACACCTTC. It encodes CASSLVPRGNYGYTF.

The V call is TRBV6-5, the J call TRBJ1-1; D unclear. Germline assignment: CDR1 MNHEY and CDR2 SVGAGI. V lost 0 bases and J lost 5, with 10 bases in between. This CDR3 is built from 14 residues. CDR3 loop: CASSYSSRETEAFF. In DNA, the CDR3 is TGTGCCAGCAGTTACTCGAGCCGGGAAACTGAAGCTTTCTTT.

The chain employs TRBV5-1 and TRBJ2-3; weak D call: TRBD1 (5 bases). V lost 0 bases and J lost 1, with 12 bases in between. The germline V gene has CDR1 SGHRS and CDR2 YFSETQ. There are 16 residues in the CDR3. CDR3 coding DNA: TGCGCCAGCAGCTTGGAAGTGGGGCCCGGCACAGATACGCAGTATTTT. This sequence encodes CASSLEVGPGTDTQYF.

This rearrangement joins TRBV7-3 to TRBJ2-2; 8 bases are shared with TRBD1. After removal of 4 bases from V and 1 base from J, the junction contained 5 bases not matched to a gene. Germline V gene lookup returns CDR1 SGHTA and CDR2 FQGTGA. The CDR3 runs 16 residues. This CDR3 is CASSSTGGGNTGELFF. The CDR3 DNA reads as TGTGCCAGCAGCTCAACAGGGGGTGGGAACACCGGGGAGCTGTTTTTT.

This chain links TRBV10-3 with TRBJ1-2; TRBD1 agrees at 7 bases. This CDR3 comprises 13 residues. In germline, CDR1 is ENHRY, CDR2 SYGVKD. V lost 8 bases, J lost 7 bases, and 10 bases stayed unmatched. The chain's CDR3 is CAIAGTDFGGYTF. CDR3 DNA: TGTGCCATCGCCGGGACAGACTTCGGTGGCTACACCTTC.

This clone showed up just once. The J gene is TRBJ1-1, the V gene TRBV5-4, with TRBD1 identical over 7 bases. V was clipped by 0 bases and J by 7 bases; unmatched bases: 9. The CDR3 totals 15 residues. CDR1 SGHNT and CDR2 YYREEE come from the germline V gene (reference sequence). The CDR3 loop is CASSLAVRGRGEAFF. The CDR3 DNA is TGTGCCAGCAGCTTGGCGGTAAGGGGGCGCGGTGAAGCTTTCTTT.

The rearrangement links TRBV6-5 to TRBJ2-7, with D perhaps TRBD2 (7 bases). The CDR3 has 15 residues. The ends were cut back, 3 bases at V and 7 bases at J, with 19 bases in the middle. The germline V gene encodes CDR1 MNHEY and CDR2 SVGAGI. CDR3 bases: TGTGCCAGCAGTTATGATGGGGGAGGGGGAGCAGAGCAGTACTTC. It is translated as CASSYDGGGGAEQYF.

The chain joins TRBV10-3 to TRBJ1-1; 8 bases agree with TRBD1. CDR3 length: 14 residues. The ends lost 6 bases at V and 6 bases at J; junction bases unmatched: 9. Germline assignment: CDR1 ENHRY and CDR2 SYGVKD. The CDR3 nucleotides read TGTGCCATCAGCCCGGGACAGGCGCGCGCTGAAGCTTTCTTT. It codes for CAISPGQARAEAFF.

This clone was observed a single time. The J gene is TRBJ2-7, the V gene TRBV10-3, with D possibly TRBD1 on 6 matching bases. Germline loops: CDR1 ENHRY, CDR2 SYGVKD. The CDR3 length is 16 residues. V dropped 0 bases and J dropped 5 bases, with 17 bases sitting between them. CDR3 residues: CAISESFQGSSNEQYF. DNA of the CDR3: TGTGCCATCAGTGAGTCGTTTCAGGGGTCATCTAACGAGCAGTACTTC.

The chain combines TRBV10-3 with TRBJ2-3; D is possibly TRBD2 (5 bases). Trimming took 3 bases from V and 0 from J, leaving 7 bases between them. Germline V gene data show CDR1 as ENHRY and CDR2 as SYGVKD. CDR3 length equals 14 residues. This CDR3 reads CAISEGRSTDTQYF. DNA of the CDR3: TGTGCCATCAGTGAAGGGAGAAGCACAGATACGCAGTATTTT.

The rearrangement uses TRBV5-1 and TRBJ1-3; TRBD1 agrees at 8 bases. V was clipped by 1 base and J by 7 bases; unmatched bases: 10. This CDR3 is built from 16 residues. Per the germline V gene, CDR1 is SGHRS and CDR2 is YFSETQ. The CDR3, as DNA: TGCGCCAGCAGCTTGACGGGACAGGAATTGTGGAACACCATATATTTT. This gives the protein CASSLTGQELWNTIYF.

The CDR3 spells CASSLIDGAGEQFF. CDR3 DNA: TGCGCCAGCAGCTTGATAGATGGGGCAGGTGAGCAGTTCTTC. The genes are TRBV5-1 and TRBJ2-1; D is perhaps TRBD1 (5 bases). V was shortened by 1 base and J by 9 bases, with 14 bases between the two germline ends. Germline V CDR1 and CDR2: SGHRS, YFSETQ. This CDR3 has 14 amino acids.

The gene calls are TRBV6-6 and TRBJ2-3; D gene unclear. The CDR3 is 14 residues long. V lost 4 bases and J lost 1, with 9 bases in between. Germline lookup yields CDR1 MNHNY and CDR2 SVGAGI (reference sequence). CDR3 sequence reads: CASSLGVGTDTQYF. CDR3 bases: TGTGCCAGCAGTTTGGGCGTCGGCACAGATACGCAGTATTTT.